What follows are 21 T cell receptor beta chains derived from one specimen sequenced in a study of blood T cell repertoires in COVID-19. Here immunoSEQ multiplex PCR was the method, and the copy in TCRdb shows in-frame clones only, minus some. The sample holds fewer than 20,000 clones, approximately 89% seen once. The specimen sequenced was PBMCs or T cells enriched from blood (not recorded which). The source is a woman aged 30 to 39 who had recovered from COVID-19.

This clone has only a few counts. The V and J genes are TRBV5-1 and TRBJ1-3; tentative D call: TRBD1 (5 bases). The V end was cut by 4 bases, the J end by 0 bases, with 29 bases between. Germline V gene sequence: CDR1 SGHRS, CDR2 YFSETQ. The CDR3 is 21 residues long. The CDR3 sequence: CASSGEVNWGTPLPSGNTIYF. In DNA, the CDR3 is TGCGCCAGCAGCGGAGAGGTTAACTGGGGCACCCCCCTACCCTCTGGAAACACCATATATTTT.

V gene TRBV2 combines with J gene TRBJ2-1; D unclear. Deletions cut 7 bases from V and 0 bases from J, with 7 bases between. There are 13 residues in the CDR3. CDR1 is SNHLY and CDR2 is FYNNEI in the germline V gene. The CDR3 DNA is TGTGCCAGCACGAGGAGCTCCTACAATGAGCAGTTCTTC. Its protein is CASTRSSYNEQFF.

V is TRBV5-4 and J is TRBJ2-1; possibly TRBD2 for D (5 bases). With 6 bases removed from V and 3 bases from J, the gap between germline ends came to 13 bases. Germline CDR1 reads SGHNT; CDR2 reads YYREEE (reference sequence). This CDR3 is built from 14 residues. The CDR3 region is CASTRLEGYNEQFF. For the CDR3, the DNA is TGTGCCAGCACGCGACTCGAGGGCTACAATGAGCAGTTCTTC.

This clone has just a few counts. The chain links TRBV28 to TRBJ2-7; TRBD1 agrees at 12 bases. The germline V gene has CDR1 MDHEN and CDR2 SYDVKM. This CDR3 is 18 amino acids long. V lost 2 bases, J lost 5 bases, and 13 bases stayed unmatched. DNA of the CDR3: TGTGCCAGCAGTTTAAACCTTCCTCGGGACAGGGGGCTAGACGAGCAGTACTTC. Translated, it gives CASSLNLPRDRGLDEQYF.

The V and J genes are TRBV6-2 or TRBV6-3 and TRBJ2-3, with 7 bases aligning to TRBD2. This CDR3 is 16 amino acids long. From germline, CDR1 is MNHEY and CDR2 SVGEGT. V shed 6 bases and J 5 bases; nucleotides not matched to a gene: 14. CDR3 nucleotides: TGTGCCAGCAGGCCTTCGACTAGCCCAGGTATAGATACGCAGTATTTT. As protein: CASRPSTSPGIDTQYF.

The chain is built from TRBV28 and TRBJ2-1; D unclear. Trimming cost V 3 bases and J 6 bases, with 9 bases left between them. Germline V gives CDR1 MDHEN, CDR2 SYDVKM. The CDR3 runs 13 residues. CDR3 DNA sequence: TGTGCCAGCAGTTTTCTGCTCGGCAATGAGCAGTTCTTC. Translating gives CASSFLLGNEQFF.

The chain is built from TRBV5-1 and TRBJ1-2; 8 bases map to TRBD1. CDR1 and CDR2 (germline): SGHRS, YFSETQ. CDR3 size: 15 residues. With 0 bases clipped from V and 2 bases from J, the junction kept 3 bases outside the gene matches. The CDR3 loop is CASSLERQGNYGYTF. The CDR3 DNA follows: TGCGCCAGCAGCTTGGAGAGACAGGGGAACTATGGCTACACCTTC.

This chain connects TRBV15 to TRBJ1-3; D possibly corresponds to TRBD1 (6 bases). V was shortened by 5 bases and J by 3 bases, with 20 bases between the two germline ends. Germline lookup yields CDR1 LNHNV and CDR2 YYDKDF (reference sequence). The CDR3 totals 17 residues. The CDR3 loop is CATSLRGGASVGNTIYF. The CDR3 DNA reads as TGTGCCACCAGCCTCCGGGGGGGCGCGAGTGTTGGAAACACCATATATTTT.

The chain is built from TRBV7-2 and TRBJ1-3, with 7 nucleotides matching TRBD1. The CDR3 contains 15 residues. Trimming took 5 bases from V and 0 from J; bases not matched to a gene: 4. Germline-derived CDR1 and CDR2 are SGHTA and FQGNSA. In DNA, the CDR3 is TGTGCCAGCAGCCCAGCAGGGGGCTCTGGAAACACCATATATTTT. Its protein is CASSPAGGSGNTIYF.

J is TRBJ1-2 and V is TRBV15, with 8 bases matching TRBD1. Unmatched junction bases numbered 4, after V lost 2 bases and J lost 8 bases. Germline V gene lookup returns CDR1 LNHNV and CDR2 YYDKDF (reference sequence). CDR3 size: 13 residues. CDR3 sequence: CATSRRTGQGYTF. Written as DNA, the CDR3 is TGTGCCACCAGCAGAAGGACAGGGCAAGGCTACACCTTC.

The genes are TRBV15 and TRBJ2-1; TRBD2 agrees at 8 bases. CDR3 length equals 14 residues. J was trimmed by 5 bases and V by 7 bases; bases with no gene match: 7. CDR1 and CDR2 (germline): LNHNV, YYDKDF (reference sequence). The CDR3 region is CATKRRGDDNEQFF. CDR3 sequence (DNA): TGTGCCACCAAAAGGCGGGGGGACGACAATGAGCAGTTCTTC.

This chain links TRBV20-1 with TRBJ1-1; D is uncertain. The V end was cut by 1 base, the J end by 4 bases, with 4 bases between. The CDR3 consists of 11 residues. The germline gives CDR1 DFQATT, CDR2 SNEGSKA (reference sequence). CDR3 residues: CSARAVTEAFF. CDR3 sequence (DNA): TGCAGTGCTAGAGCGGTCACTGAAGCTTTCTTT.

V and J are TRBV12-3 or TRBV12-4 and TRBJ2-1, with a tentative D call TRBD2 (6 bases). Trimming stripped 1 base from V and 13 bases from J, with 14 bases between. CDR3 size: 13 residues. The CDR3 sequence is CASSLGPSDAQFF. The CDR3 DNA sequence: TGTGCCAGCAGTTTAGGGCCTAGCGATGCCCAGTTCTTC.

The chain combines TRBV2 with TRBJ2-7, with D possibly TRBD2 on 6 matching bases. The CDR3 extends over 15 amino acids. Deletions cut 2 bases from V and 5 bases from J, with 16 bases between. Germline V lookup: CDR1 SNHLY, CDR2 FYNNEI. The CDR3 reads CASSESGVEGHEQYF. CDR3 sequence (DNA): TGTGCCAGCAGTGAATCGGGGGTAGAGGGCCACGAGCAGTACTTC.

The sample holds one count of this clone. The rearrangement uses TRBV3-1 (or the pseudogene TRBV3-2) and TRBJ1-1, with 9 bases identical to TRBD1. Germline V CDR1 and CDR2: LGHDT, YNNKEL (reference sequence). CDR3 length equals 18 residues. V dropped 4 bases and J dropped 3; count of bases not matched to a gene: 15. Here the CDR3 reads CASSPGGQGYYIDTEAFF. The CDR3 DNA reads TGTGCCAGCAGCCCAGGGGGACAGGGTTATTATATCGACACTGAAGCTTTCTTT.

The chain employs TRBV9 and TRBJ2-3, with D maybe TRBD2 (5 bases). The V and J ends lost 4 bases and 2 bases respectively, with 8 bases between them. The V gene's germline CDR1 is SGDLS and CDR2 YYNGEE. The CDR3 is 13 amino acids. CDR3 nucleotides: TGTGCCAGCAGCCCCGGGATCACAGATACGCAGTATTTT. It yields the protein CASSPGITDTQYF.

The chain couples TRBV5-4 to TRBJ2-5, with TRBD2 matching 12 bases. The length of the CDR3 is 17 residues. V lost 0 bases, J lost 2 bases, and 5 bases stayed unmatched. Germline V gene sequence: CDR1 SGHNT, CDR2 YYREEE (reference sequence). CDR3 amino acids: CASSLGLAGGLQETQYF. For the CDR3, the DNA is TGTGCCAGCAGCTTGGGGCTAGCGGGGGGGTTACAAGAGACCCAGTACTTC.

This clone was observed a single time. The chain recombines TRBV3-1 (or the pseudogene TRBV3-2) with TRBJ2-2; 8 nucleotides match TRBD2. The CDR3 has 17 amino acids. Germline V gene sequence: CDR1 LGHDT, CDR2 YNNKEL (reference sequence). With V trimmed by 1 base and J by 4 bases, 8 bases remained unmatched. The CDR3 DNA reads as TGTGCCAGCAGCCAAGGTAGAGCGGGGGACTTCACCGGGGAGCTGTTTTTT. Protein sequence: CASSQGRAGDFTGELFF.

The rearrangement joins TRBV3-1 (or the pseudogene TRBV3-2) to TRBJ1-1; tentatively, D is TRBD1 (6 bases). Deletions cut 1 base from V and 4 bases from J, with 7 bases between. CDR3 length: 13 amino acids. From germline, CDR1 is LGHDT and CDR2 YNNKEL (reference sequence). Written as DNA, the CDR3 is TGTGCCAGCAGCCAAGGAGGGGGCACTGAAGCTTTCTTT. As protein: CASSQGGGTEAFF.

The CDR3 sequence: CASSELAQDSYNEQFF. The CDR3 bases are TGTGCCAGCAGTGAACTTGCGCAAGACTCCTACAATGAGCAGTTCTTC. The chain carries TRBV6-4 and TRBJ2-1; no definite D call. The CDR3 has 16 amino acids. V was trimmed by 3 bases and J by 0 bases, leaving 12 bases between them. Germline V lookup: CDR1 MRHNA, CDR2 SNTAGT.

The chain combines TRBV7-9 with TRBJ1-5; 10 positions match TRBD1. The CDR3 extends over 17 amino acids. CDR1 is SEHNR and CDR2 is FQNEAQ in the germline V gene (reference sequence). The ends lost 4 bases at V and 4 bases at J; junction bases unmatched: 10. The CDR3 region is CASSSGQGQGINQPQHF. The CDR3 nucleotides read TGTGCCAGCAGCTCGGGCCAGGGACAGGGGATTAATCAGCCCCAGCATTTT.